Below, one T cell receptor beta chain is given with its context. Its antigen is undetermined. Repertoires were generated with immunoSEQ multiplex PCR, while TCRdb's copy carries only in-frame clones and drops some. The profile shows 180,000 or so clones, roughly 85% of them singletons. Trimming removed 6 bases from V and 6 bases from J, with 15 bases in between. CDR1 and CDR2 (germline): MNHEY, SMNVEV (reference sequence). The CDR3 spans 13 residues. This record belongs to a study of Ad26.COV2.S vaccination and SARS-CoV-2 variants. Study-level results: Those who received the vaccine showed greater spike-specific TCR breadth than those given placebo. People who got the vaccine or the placebo had similar non-spike TCR breadth. It is possible that the TCR breadth and depth analyses underestimated the total T cell responses.

The specimen was peripheral blood, collected after recovery from COVID-19. The clonotype was recovered from a human donor who had recovered from COVID-19. The chain has TRBV27 and TRBJ2-7; maybe TRBD1 (6 bases). The CDR3 is CASRLGTGTEQYF. Written as DNA, the CDR3 is TGTGCCAGCAGGCTAGGTACAGGGACCGAGCAGTACTTC.